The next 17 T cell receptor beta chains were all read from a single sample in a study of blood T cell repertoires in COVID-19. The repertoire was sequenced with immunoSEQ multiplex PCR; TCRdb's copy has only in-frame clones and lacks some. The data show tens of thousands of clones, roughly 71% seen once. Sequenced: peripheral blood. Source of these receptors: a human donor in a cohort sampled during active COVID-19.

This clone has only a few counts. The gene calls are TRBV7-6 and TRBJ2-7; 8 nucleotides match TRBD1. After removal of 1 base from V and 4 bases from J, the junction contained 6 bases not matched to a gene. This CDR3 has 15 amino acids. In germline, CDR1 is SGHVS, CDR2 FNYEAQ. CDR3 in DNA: TGTGCCAGCAGCTTAGGGACAGGGAGAGGTTACGAGCAGTACTTC. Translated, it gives CASSLGTGRGYEQYF. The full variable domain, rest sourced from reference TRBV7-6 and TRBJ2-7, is GAGVSQSPRYKVTKRGQDVALRCDPISGHVSLYWYRQALGQGPEFLTYFNYEAQQDKSGLPNDRFSAERPEGSISTLTIQRTEQRDSAMYRCASSLGTGRGYEQYFGPGTRLTVT.

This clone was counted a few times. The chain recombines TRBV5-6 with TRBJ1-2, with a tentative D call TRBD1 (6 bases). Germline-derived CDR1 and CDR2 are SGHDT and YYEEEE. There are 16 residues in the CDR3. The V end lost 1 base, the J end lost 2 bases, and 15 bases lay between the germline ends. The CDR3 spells CASSLPWVRGNYGYTF. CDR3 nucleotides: TGTGCCAGCAGCTTGCCCTGGGTCAGGGGCAACTATGGCTACACCTTC.

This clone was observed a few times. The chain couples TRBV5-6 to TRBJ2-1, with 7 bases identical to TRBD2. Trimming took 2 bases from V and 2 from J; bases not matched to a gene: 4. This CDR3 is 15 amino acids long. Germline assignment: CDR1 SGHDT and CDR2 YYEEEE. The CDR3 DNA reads TGTGCCAGCAGCTTTGGCGGGAGAGCCTACAATGAGCAGTTCTTC. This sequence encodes CASSFGGRAYNEQFF.

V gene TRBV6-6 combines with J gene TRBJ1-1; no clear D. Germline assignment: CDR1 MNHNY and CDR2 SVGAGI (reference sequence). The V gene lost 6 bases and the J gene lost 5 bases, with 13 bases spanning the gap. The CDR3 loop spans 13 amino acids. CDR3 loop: CASRRGGGTEAFF. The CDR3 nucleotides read TGTGCCAGCAGGCGAGGTGGAGGTACTGAAGCTTTCTTT.

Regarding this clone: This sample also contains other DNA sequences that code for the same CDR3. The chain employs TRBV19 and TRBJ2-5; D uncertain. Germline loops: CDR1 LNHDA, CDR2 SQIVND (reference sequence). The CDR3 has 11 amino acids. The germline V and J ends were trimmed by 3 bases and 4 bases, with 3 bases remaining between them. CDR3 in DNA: TGTGCCAGTAGTATTAGAGAGACCCAGTACTTC. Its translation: CASSIRETQYF.

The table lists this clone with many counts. The CDR3 nucleotides read TGCAGCGTTGAAGAAGCGGAAACGGTTGCCCAAGAGACCCAGTACTTC. Its translation: CSVEEAETVAQETQYF. This chain connects TRBV29-1 to TRBJ2-5; weak D call: TRBD2 (5 bases). The germline CDR1 and CDR2 sequences are SQVTM and ANQGSEA. V lost 0 bases and J lost 1, with 15 bases in between. This CDR3 spans 16 amino acids.

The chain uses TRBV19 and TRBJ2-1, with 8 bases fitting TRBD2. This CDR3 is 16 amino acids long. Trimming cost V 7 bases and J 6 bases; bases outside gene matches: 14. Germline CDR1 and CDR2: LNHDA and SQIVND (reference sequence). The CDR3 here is CASTSSAGLVGNEQFF. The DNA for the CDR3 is TGTGCCAGTACCTCATCGGCGGGACTAGTGGGCAATGAGCAGTTCTTC.

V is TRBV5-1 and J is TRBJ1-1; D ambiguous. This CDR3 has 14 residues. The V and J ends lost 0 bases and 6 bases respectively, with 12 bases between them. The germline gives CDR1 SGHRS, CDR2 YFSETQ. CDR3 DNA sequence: TGCGCCAGCAGCTTGGGATCGGGGTTCGCTGAAGCTTTCTTT. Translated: CASSLGSGFAEAFF. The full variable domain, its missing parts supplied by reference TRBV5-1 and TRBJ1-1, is KAGVTQTPRYLIKTRGQQVTLSCSPISGHRSVSWYQQTPGQGLQFLFEYFSETQRNKGNFPGRFSGRQFSNSRSEMNVSTLELGDSALYLCASSLGSGFAEAFFGQGTRLTVV.

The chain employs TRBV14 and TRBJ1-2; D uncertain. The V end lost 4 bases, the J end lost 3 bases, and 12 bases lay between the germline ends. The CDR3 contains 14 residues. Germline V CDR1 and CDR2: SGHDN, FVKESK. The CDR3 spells CASSRGLGDYGYTF. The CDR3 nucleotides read TGTGCCAGCAGCCGAGGTCTCGGGGACTATGGCTACACCTTC.

This CDR3 reads CAISGTSGRGNWNTQYF. The CDR3 coding sequence is TGTGCCATATCCGGGACTAGCGGGAGGGGGAATTGGAATACGCAGTATTTT. This sequence joins TRBV10-3 and TRBJ2-3; TRBD2 matches at 16 bases. The CDR3 consists of 17 residues. The germline V gene has CDR1 ENHRY and CDR2 SYGVKD. J lost 7 bases, V lost 9 bases, and 13 bases had no gene match.

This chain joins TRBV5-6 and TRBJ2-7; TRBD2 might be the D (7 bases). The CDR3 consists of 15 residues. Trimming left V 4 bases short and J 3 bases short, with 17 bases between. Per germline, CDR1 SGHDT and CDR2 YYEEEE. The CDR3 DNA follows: TGTGCCAGCAGCGAGTGGGCCGGGGGGCTCTACGAGCAGTACTTC. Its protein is CASSEWAGGLYEQYF.

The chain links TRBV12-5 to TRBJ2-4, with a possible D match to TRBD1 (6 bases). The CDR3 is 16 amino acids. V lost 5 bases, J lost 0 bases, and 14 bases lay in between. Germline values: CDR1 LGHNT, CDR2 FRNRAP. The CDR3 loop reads CASGEDRLLAKNIQYF. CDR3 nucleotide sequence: TGTGCTAGTGGTGAAGACAGGCTACTAGCCAAAAACATTCAGTACTTC.

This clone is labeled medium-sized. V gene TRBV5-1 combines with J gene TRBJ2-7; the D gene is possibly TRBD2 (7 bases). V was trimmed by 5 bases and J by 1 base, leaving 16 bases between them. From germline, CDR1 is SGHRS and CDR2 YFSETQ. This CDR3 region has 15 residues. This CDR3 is CASSQGGSGSYEQYF. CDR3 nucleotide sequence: TGCGCCAGCAGTCAAGGGGGTAGCGGGTCCTACGAGCAGTACTTC.

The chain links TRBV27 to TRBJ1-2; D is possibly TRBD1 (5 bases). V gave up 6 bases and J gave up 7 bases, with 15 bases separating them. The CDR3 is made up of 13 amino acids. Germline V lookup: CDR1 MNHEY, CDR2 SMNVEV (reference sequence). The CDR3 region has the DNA TGTGCCAGCAGGTTTGGGGGGTTGGGTGGCTACACCTTC. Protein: CASRFGGLGGYTF.

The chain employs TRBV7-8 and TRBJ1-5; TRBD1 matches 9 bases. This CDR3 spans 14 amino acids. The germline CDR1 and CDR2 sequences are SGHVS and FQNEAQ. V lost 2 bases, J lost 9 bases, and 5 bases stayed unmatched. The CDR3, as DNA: TGTGCCAGCAGCTTAAGGGACAGGGAGAGGCCCCAGCATTTT. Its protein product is CASSLRDRERPQHF. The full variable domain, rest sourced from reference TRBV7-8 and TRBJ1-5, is GAGVSQSPRYKVAKRGQDVALRCDPISGHVSLFWYQQALGQGPEFLTYFQNEAQLDKSGLPSDRFFAERPEGSVSTLKIQRTQQEDSAVYLCASSLRDRERPQHFGDGTRLSIL.

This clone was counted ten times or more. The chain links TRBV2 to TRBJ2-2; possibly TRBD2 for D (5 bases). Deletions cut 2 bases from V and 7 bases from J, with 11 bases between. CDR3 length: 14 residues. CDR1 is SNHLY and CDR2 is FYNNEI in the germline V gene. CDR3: CASSETVGVGELFF. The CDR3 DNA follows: TGTGCCAGCAGTGAAACGGTCGGGGTCGGGGAGCTGTTTTTT.

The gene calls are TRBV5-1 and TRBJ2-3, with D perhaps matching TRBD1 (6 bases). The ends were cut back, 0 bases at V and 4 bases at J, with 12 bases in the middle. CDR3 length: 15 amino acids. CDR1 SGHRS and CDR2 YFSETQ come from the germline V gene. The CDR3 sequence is CASSLAGKGADTQYF. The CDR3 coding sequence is TGCGCCAGCAGCTTGGCCGGAAAGGGGGCAGATACGCAGTATTTT. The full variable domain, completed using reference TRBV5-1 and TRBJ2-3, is KAGVTQTPRYLIKTRGQQVTLSCSPISGHRSVSWYQQTPGQGLQFLFEYFSETQRNKGNFPGRFSGRQFSNSRSEMNVSTLELGDSALYLCASSLAGKGADTQYFGPGTRLTVL.